This TCR beta chain came from a study of shared clonotypes between healthy human individuals. The study's findings and limits: Sampling used blood alone; tissue repertoires probably differ. Larger estimated richness was generally recorded for naive subsets relative to memory subsets.

The CDR3 runs to 13 residues. Germline CDR1 is LNHDA and CDR2 is SQIVND (reference sequence). J gave up 5 bases and V 3 bases, and 2 bases lay outside the gene matches. In replicate PCRs of sorted subsets, 150 to 200 ng DNA, some 28,000 T cell genomes, was used. TCRdb's table, derived via immunoSEQ multiplex PCR, lists solely in-frame clones and lacks some. The table has about 1 million clones, around four fifths seen once. Every donor was a Caucasian adult from Nashville, Tennessee. As to this clone: The antigen is undetermined.

This rearrangement joins TRBV19 to TRBJ2-3, with TRBD2 identical over 7 bases. This clonotype was sampled from a man in his late teens or twenties in good health. Sequencing used memory CD4+ T cells sorted from blood. Subset defined: CD45RA-negative fraction. The DNA for the CDR3 is TGTGCCAGTAGTATTGCGGGGGTAGATACGCAGTATTTT. This encodes CASSIAGVDTQYF.